Listed here are 18 T cell receptor beta chains from one sample, sequenced in a study of blood T cell repertoires in COVID-19. The method was immunoSEQ multiplex PCR; TCRdb's version includes in-frame clones alone and lacks a portion of them. The sample has 95,000 to 150,000 clones; 80% to 90% are singletons. Input material: peripheral blood. These receptors were collected from a man aged 40-49 years with acute or convalescent COVID-19.

The chain recombines TRBV15 with TRBJ2-7; 8 bases are a match to TRBD2. J gave up 1 base and V 5 bases, and 7 bases lay outside the gene matches. The CDR3 loop spans 15 amino acids. Germline assignment: CDR1 LNHNV and CDR2 YYDKDF (reference sequence). DNA of the CDR3: TGTGCCACCAGCGATCTAGCGGGCCCTTCCTACGAGCAGTACTTC. It encodes CATSDLAGPSYEQYF. The whole variable domain, filled in from reference TRBV15 and TRBJ2-7, reads DAMVIQNPRYQVTQFGKPVTLSCSQTLNHNVMYWYQQKSSQAPKLLFHYYDKDFNNEADTPDNFQSRRPNTSFCFLDIRSPGLGDTAMYLCATSDLAGPSYEQYFGPGTRLTVT.

This chain connects TRBV19 to TRBJ2-5, with D maybe TRBD1 (6 bases). The CDR3 runs to 15 residues. V lost 6 bases to trimming and J lost 2 bases, with 16 bases between them. The germline V gene encodes CDR1 LNHDA and CDR2 SQIVND (reference sequence). CDR3 DNA: TGTGCCAGTAGCGAAAACCGGGACAATCAAGAGACCCAGTACTTC. This codes for CASSENRDNQETQYF.

The chain carries TRBV30 and TRBJ1-1; tentative D call: TRBD1 (6 bases). CDR1 and CDR2 (germline): GTSNPN, SVGIG (reference sequence). The V end was cut by 1 base, the J end by 1 base, with 13 bases between. This CDR3 is 15 amino acids long. This CDR3 reads CAWSDFRDKNTEAFF. CDR3 nucleotide sequence: TGTGCCTGGAGTGACTTCCGGGACAAGAACACTGAAGCTTTCTTT.

As DNA, the CDR3 is TGCGCCAGCAGCTTGACAGGCGGGGGAGAAGGGGAAAAACTGTTTTTT. Residues: CASSLTGGGEGEKLFF. The chain has TRBV5-1 and TRBJ1-4; tentatively, D is TRBD1 (5 bases). The germline V gene encodes CDR1 SGHRS and CDR2 YFSETQ. This CDR3 comprises 16 residues. The V end was cut by 1 base, the J end by 8 bases, with 18 bases between.

V is TRBV30 and J is TRBJ2-2; perhaps TRBD2 as D (6 bases). Germline CDR1 is GTSNPN and CDR2 is SVGIG (reference sequence). V dropped 2 bases and J dropped 6 bases, with 10 bases sitting between them. This CDR3 region has 13 residues. The CDR3 DNA sequence: TGTGCCTGGAGTCGGAGGGAGGCCGGGGAGCTGTTTTTT. It translates to CAWSRREAGELFF.

V usage is TRBV6-5 and J usage is TRBJ2-1, with a weak D call TRBD2 (5 bases). The length of the CDR3 is 12 residues. Germline loops: CDR1 MNHEY, CDR2 SVGAGI. The ends were cut back, 7 bases at V and 7 bases at J, with 11 bases in the middle. This CDR3 reads CASNIRGNEQFF. The CDR3 DNA sequence: TGTGCCAGCAACATAAGAGGGAATGAGCAGTTCTTC.

This clone was seen a handful of times. V is TRBV4-1 and J is TRBJ2-5, with D perhaps matching TRBD2 (6 bases). Trimming shortened V by 1 base and J by 3 bases, and 12 bases separated the two germline ends. Germline CDR1 is MGHRA and CDR2 is YSYEKL. The CDR3 has 15 residues. Here the CDR3 DNA reads TGCGCCAGCAGCCAAGGGGTGTTAGCGGAAGAGACCCAGTACTTC. Translating it yields CASSQGVLAEETQYF.

This clone has a handful of counts. CDR3: CASSLNNYNYEQYF. The DNA for the CDR3 is TGCGCCAGCAGCTTGAATAACTACAACTACGAGCAGTACTTC. This rearrangement joins TRBV5-1 to TRBJ2-7; D gene uncertain. Germline V gives CDR1 SGHRS, CDR2 YFSETQ. Trimming shortened V by 1 base and J by 3 bases, and 11 bases separated the two germline ends. The CDR3 has 14 residues.

The chain couples TRBV19 to TRBJ1-5; D is undetermined. This CDR3 is built from 13 residues. Trimming cost V 8 bases and J 6 bases, with 14 bases left between them. Germline CDR1 LNHDA, CDR2 SQIVND (reference sequence). CDR3 bases: TGTGCCAGTCGCCCGACACCGTTTCAGCCCCAGCATTTT. It is translated as CASRPTPFQPQHF.

The CDR3 DNA reads as TGTGCCAGCAGCCAGACTAGCGGGGGGGTAGAGACCCAGTACTTC. It encodes CASSQTSGGVETQYF. V and J are TRBV4-2 and TRBJ2-5; 14 nucleotides agree with TRBD2. The CDR3 sequence is 15 residues long. Germline V gives CDR1 LGHNA, CDR2 YNFKEQ. Germline trimming cut 3 bases from V and 4 bases from J; bases unmatched to any gene: 1.

This clone turned up a few times. This chain joins TRBV4-1 and TRBJ1-4; 9 bases are a match to TRBD1. Germline CDR1 and CDR2: MGHRA and YSYEKL. V dropped 3 bases and J dropped 5; count of bases not matched to a gene: 7. The CDR3 extends over 16 amino acids. The chain's CDR3 is CASSHATGTGNEKLFF. The CDR3 DNA sequence: TGCGCCAGCAGCCACGCAACCGGGACAGGGAATGAAAAACTGTTTTTT.

This clone appeared once. The chain joins TRBV7-9 to TRBJ2-1; possibly TRBD2 for D (5 bases). The ends were cut back, 7 bases at V and 8 bases at J, with 21 bases in the middle. This CDR3 is built from 15 residues. Germline V gene lookup returns CDR1 SEHNR and CDR2 FQNEAQ (reference sequence). The CDR3 nucleotides are TGTGCCAGCACTTCGGAAGGCCCGGCGGGCTATGAGCAGTTCTTC. Protein sequence: CASTSEGPAGYEQFF.

V and J are TRBV6-5 and TRBJ1-2; 7 bases fit TRBD1. J lost 2 bases, V lost 4 bases, and 1 base had no gene match. CDR3 length: 13 amino acids. Germline assignment: CDR1 MNHEY and CDR2 SVGAGI. For the CDR3, the DNA is TGTGCCAGCAGTTGGGGACAGAACTATGGCTACACCTTC. It encodes CASSWGQNYGYTF.

This clone turned up a few times. This rearrangement joins TRBV7-2 to TRBJ1-1, with 8 bases matching TRBD1. The germline V gene encodes CDR1 SGHTA and CDR2 FQGNSA. The CDR3 sequence is 17 residues long. V lost 5 bases and J lost 1; bases outside the gene matches: 12. The CDR3 region has the DNA TGTGCCAGCAGCCTCTATAGAGGCGGGACAGGGAACACTGAAGCTTTCTTT. This translates into CASSLYRGGTGNTEAFF. The complete variable domain, with remaining parts taken from reference TRBV7-2 and TRBJ1-1, reads GAGVSQSPSNKVTEKGKDVELRCDPISGHTALYWYRQSLGQGLEFLIYFQGNSAPDKSGLPSDRFSAERTGGSVSTLTIQRTQQEDSAVYLCASSLYRGGTGNTEAFFGQGTRLTVV.

The J gene is TRBJ1-6, the V gene TRBV6-5; the D is unclear. The CDR3 runs 14 residues. The ends were cut back, 6 bases at V and 9 bases at J, with 15 bases in the middle. The germline gives CDR1 MNHEY, CDR2 SVGAGI. This CDR3 is CASSTTGVGSPLHF. CDR3 bases: TGTGCCAGCAGCACCACGGGTGTCGGTTCACCCCTCCACTTT.

The J gene is TRBJ1-6, the V gene TRBV4-2, with D possibly being TRBD1 (6 bases). V gave up 4 bases and J gave up 11 bases, with 15 bases separating them. The CDR3 contains 14 residues. Germline values: CDR1 LGHNA, CDR2 YNFKEQ. CDR3 in amino acids: CASSRPGAETPLHF. The DNA of the CDR3 is TGTGCCAGCAGCCGCCCAGGGGCCGAGACACCCCTCCACTTT.

The chain couples TRBV6-4 to TRBJ1-3; 7 bases align to TRBD1. Germline V gene data show CDR1 as MRHNA and CDR2 as SNTAGT. V was pared by 10 bases and J by 0 bases, with 6 bases of the junction left unmatched. The CDR3 is 14 amino acids. The DNA for the CDR3 is TGTGCCATCCAGGACAGGAGCTCTGGAAACACCATATATTTT. As protein: CAIQDRSSGNTIYF.

The CDR3 DNA reads TGTGCCAGCAGTTGGACAGGGGCCCGCGAGCAGTACTTC. Amino acid sequence: CASSWTGAREQYF. The rearrangement joins TRBV27 to TRBJ2-7; 9 nucleotides align to TRBD1. There are 13 residues in the CDR3. V lost 4 bases to trimming and J lost 6 bases; unmatched junction nucleotides: 4. Germline loops: CDR1 MNHEY, CDR2 SMNVEV (reference sequence).